These T cell receptor beta chains were read from a single sample in a study of shared clonotypes between healthy human individuals. Measured with immunoSEQ multiplex PCR; TCRdb has only the in-frame clones, and not every one. The data hold some 2,000,000 clones, with around 95% observed a single time. Sequencing input: naive CD4+ T cells sorted from blood. The source is a man aged 18 to 29 in good health. Both conserved end residues are trimmed from each CDR3. D genes are given only for firm matches.

CDR3aa: ASSGQGIDTQY
v_gene: TRBV9
d_gene: TRBD1
j_gene: TRBJ2-3

CDR3aa: ASSLGQGLSSGANVLT
v_gene: TRBV7-9
d_gene: -
j_gene: TRBJ2-6

CDR3aa: ASSPGTGIQETQY
v_gene: TRBV18
d_gene: TRBD1
j_gene: TRBJ2-5

CDR3aa: ASSLETDINGYT
v_gene: TRBV5-1
d_gene: -
j_gene: TRBJ1-2

CDR3aa: ASSLAWDRETEAF
v_gene: TRBV11-2
d_gene: TRBD1
j_gene: TRBJ1-1

CDR3aa: ASGLSQVSTLNTEAF
v_gene: TRBV12-5
d_gene: -
j_gene: TRBJ1-1

CDR3aa: AISESERTTMDEKLF
v_gene: TRBV10-3
d_gene: -
j_gene: TRBJ1-4

CDR3aa: ASSYSSAGYSYEQY
v_gene: TRBV6-5
d_gene: -
j_gene: TRBJ2-7

CDR3aa: ASSLSQGLSYEQY
v_gene: TRBV7-2
d_gene: -
j_gene: TRBJ2-7

CDR3aa: ASSSDRGSRTEAF
v_gene: TRBV5-6
d_gene: TRBD1
j_gene: TRBJ1-1

CDR3aa: ASSPSPVYDEQY
v_gene: TRBV18
d_gene: -
j_gene: TRBJ2-7

CDR3aa: AIRRTGDNQPQH
v_gene: TRBV10-3
d_gene: TRBD1
j_gene: TRBJ1-5

CDR3aa: ASSPQPGQADEQY
v_gene: TRBV5-4
d_gene: TRBD1
j_gene: TRBJ2-7

CDR3aa: ASSFRLQEDTQY
v_gene: TRBV5-1
d_gene: -
j_gene: TRBJ2-3

CDR3aa: ASSPPGTGRYEQY
v_gene: TRBV5-1
d_gene: TRBD1
j_gene: TRBJ2-7

CDR3aa: ASSLVAGETYEQY
v_gene: TRBV7-2
d_gene: TRBD2
j_gene: TRBJ2-7

CDR3aa: ASSIERAGEANYGYT
v_gene: TRBV19
d_gene: -
j_gene: TRBJ1-2

CDR3aa: ASSTHPGPYEQY
v_gene: TRBV9
d_gene: -
j_gene: TRBJ2-7

CDR3aa: ASSAERRTEAF
v_gene: TRBV6-4
d_gene: -
j_gene: TRBJ1-1

CDR3aa: ASSDTGFNQPQH
v_gene: TRBV6-1
d_gene: -
j_gene: TRBJ1-5

CDR3aa: ASSPRQGDYGYT
v_gene: TRBV6-1
d_gene: TRBD1
j_gene: TRBJ1-2

CDR3aa: ASGLPRTDLGGDNQY
v_gene: TRBV12-5
d_gene: -
j_gene: TRBJ2-5

CDR3aa: ASSEFGPGTGAF
v_gene: TRBV25-1
d_gene: TRBD1
j_gene: TRBJ1-1

CDR3aa: ASSSQGLGETQY
v_gene: TRBV7-7
d_gene: -
j_gene: TRBJ2-5

CDR3aa: ASSLLRGTEAF
v_gene: TRBV11-1
d_gene: -
j_gene: TRBJ1-1

CDR3aa: ASSVEGRPAGELF
v_gene: TRBV9
d_gene: -
j_gene: TRBJ2-2

CDR3aa: ASSYGAPREQY
v_gene: TRBV6-5
d_gene: -
j_gene: TRBJ2-7

CDR3aa: AWSQTGGMSYNSPLH
v_gene: TRBV30
d_gene: TRBD1
j_gene: TRBJ1-6

CDR3aa: ASSQDRESLSGNTIY
v_gene: TRBV4-1
d_gene: -
j_gene: TRBJ1-3

CDR3aa: ASSQAGASYNEQF
v_gene: TRBV4-3
d_gene: -
j_gene: TRBJ2-1

CDR3aa: ASSQDGLVDTDTQY
v_gene: TRBV4-1
d_gene: -
j_gene: TRBJ2-3

CDR3aa: ASSYEGNEQF
v_gene: TRBV6-5
d_gene: -
j_gene: TRBJ2-1

CDR3aa: ASITGPVPQPQH
v_gene: TRBV28
d_gene: -
j_gene: TRBJ1-5